The clone carrying this T cell receptor (beta chain) has at least ten counts. Its antigen is undetermined. This sample was included in a study of T-cell reconstitution after alpha-beta-depleted transplantation in children. This CDR3 is 14 amino acids long. The V and J ends lost 3 bases and 3 bases respectively, with 12 bases between them. Germline values: CDR1 SEHNR, CDR2 FQNEAQ (reference sequence). The TCRbeta library was prepared with unique molecular identifiers. Via MiXCR, TCRdb re-called the PCR reads, giving one row per CDR3 protein. The data show fewer than 700,000 distinct CDR3 sequences, 10% to 15% seen once. General observations from the study: Reportedly, only several hundred clones from non-depleted graft cells drove alpha-beta T-cell counts at about two months.

The chain uses TRBV7-9 and TRBJ2-7, with D perhaps TRBD1 (6 bases). The specimen was PBMCs, mostly from graft donor cells, collected 360 days after TCRalphabeta/CD19-depleted stem cell transplant. This receptor was obtained from a male patient younger than 18 who had a stem cell transplant for acute myeloid leukemia, so the T cells may come from the graft donor. The CDR3, as DNA: TGTGCCAGCAGCTTGGCACAGGGAGTCTACGAGCAGTACTTC. It encodes CASSLAQGVYEQYF. The whole variable domain, remainder taken from reference TRBV7-9 and TRBJ2-7, is DTGVSQNPRHKITKRGQNVTFRCDPISEHNRLYWYRQTLGQGPEFLTYFQNEAQLEKSRLLSDRFSAERPKGSFSTLEIQRTEQGDSAMYLCASSLAQGVYEQYFGPGTRLTVT.